Listed here are 27 T cell receptor beta chains from one sample, sequenced in a study of tumor and adjacent non-tumor tissue in lung cancer (dated by TCRdb to between 2018 and 2020). Bulk unsorted tissue served as the source for RNA extraction, and RNA quality was assessed using a NanoDrop ND-1000 and an Agilent 2100. For the normal lung samples, distant non-tumor tissue was collected more than 3 cm away from the tumor edge. The library was generated by multiplex PCR. TCRdb records Illumina HiSeq 2500 as the sequencer. TCRbeta libraries were constructed through three rounds of nested PCR with primers (Table S4) according to protocols adapted from ARM-PCR. The raw public data were reprocessed by TCRdb itself: fastp quality trimming at Q25, MiXCR clonotype calling, in-frame beta chains only. Rows matching on CDR3 protein sequence are summarized as one entry with the most common DNA and genes. The sample table records 60,000 to 90,000 distinct CDR3 sequences; 65% to 75% of these occur just once. Jointly, the top ten make up 28% of the sample.

Input material: distant non-tumor lung tissue. These receptors were collected from a woman aged 45-59 years with non-small cell lung cancer.

The chain couples TRBV20-1 to TRBJ2-1, with D perhaps assigned TRBD1 or TRBD2 (6 bases each). Trimming stripped 2 bases from V and 6 bases from J, with 14 bases between. The germline V gene has CDR1 DFQATT and CDR2 SNEGSKA (reference sequence). The CDR3 extends over 14 amino acids. DNA for the CDR3: TGCAGTGCTAGACTTGGGGGGCCGGGCAATGAGCAGTTCTTC. As protein: CSARLGGPGNEQFF.

Comments on this clonotype: A read error is possible here, since a much larger clone lies one base away. This chain joins TRBV12-3 or TRBV12-4 and TRBJ1-4; D is unclear. This CDR3 spans 14 amino acids. The CDR3 reads CGSSYQATNEKLFF. In DNA, the CDR3 is TGTGGCAGCAGCTACCAAGCAACTAATGAAAAACTGTTTTTT.

Many counts were recorded for this clonotype. The CDR3 region is CASTRGGGYNEQFF. The DNA of the CDR3 is TGTGCCAGCACCCGAGGGGGAGGTTACAATGAGCAGTTCTTC. The chain carries TRBV6-1 and TRBJ2-1; either TRBD1 or TRBD2 may fit D (6 bases each). The CDR3 contains 14 residues. Trimming removed 7 bases at V and 4 bases at J, with 14 bases between. Germline V gene sequence: CDR1 MNHNS, CDR2 SASEGT.

Concerning this clonotype: A read error may account for a junction end that differs from germline. The chain employs TRBV12-3 or TRBV12-4 and TRBJ2-1; D is undetermined. The CDR3 covers 18 residues. CDR3 protein: CASSQYYLVAKSYNEQFF. In DNA form, the CDR3 reads TGTGCGAGCAGTCAGTACTACTTAGTGGCTAAGTCCTACAATGAGCAGTTCTTC.

About this clonotype itself: One junction end does not reproduce the germline sequence, and a read error may be involved. The V and J genes are TRBV11-1 and TRBJ2-1, with D possibly being TRBD1 or TRBD2 (5 bases each). The CDR3 runs to 14 residues. The germline gives CDR1 SGHAT, CDR2 FQDESV (reference sequence). CDR3 loop: CASSLAIGVNEQFF. CDR3 nucleotide sequence: TGCGCCAGCAGCTTAGCGATAGGGGTCAATGAGCAGTTCTTC.

This clonotype was seen only once. The DNA for the CDR3 is TGCAGCACCACTAGGAGGAGGTTTGAGCAGTTCTTC. Translation: CSTTRRRFEQFF. J is TRBJ2-1 and V is TRBV29-1; TRBD2 might be the D (5 bases). Trimming removed 8 bases at V and 9 bases at J, with 17 bases between. This CDR3 region has 12 residues. Germline-derived CDR1 and CDR2 are SQVTM and ANQGSEA.

This chain uses TRBV11-1 with TRBJ2-7, with D possibly TRBD2 on 5 matching bases. The V gene's germline CDR1 is SGHAT and CDR2 FQDESV (reference sequence). This CDR3 comprises 15 residues. V was clipped by 5 bases and J by 2 bases, with 16 bases between them. The CDR3 coding sequence is TGTGCCAGCAGCCCCATGGCAGCGGAACCCTACGAGCAGTACTTC. It specifies CASSPMAAEPYEQYF.

Remarks on this clonotype: A much larger clone is a single base away; this may be a read error. This chain joins TRBV5-5 and TRBJ2-7; either TRBD1 or TRBD2 may supply D (5 bases each). Between the trimmed V and J ends, which lost 4 bases and 2 bases, there was a span of 10 bases. Per germline, CDR1 SGHKS and CDR2 YYEKEE (reference sequence). The CDR3 is 13 amino acids. As DNA, the CDR3 is TGTGCCAGCAGCCCCGGGGCTACCTACGAGCAGTACTTC. Protein product: CASSPGATYEQYF.

To note about this clonotype: The missing conserved phenylalanine or tryptophan at the end of this CDR3 makes a read error likely. The CDR3: CASSPKGQGSKNIQYI. Written as DNA, the CDR3 is TGTGCCAGCAGCCCTAAAGGACAGGGGTCGAAAAACATTCAGTACATC. The chain employs TRBV7-9 and TRBJ2-4; 9 bases match TRBD1. V trimming: 5 bases; J trimming: 4 bases; junction bases outside the gene matches: 9. This CDR3 spans 16 amino acids. CDR1 is SEHNR and CDR2 is FQNEAQ in the germline V gene (reference sequence).

Turning to this clonotype: This may stem from a read error, because a much larger clone lies one nucleotide away. The chain joins TRBV28 to TRBJ2-1; D perhaps matches TRBD1 (5 bases). Germline V lookup: CDR1 MDHEN, CDR2 SYDVKM. CDR3 length equals 15 residues. CDR3 protein: CASSFRLLGANEQSF. The CDR3 DNA follows: TGTGCCAGCAGTTTCCGTCTCCTTGGGGCCAATGAGCAGTCCTTC.

A word on this clonotype: Because it lacks the conserved phenylalanine or tryptophan at the end, this CDR3 is likely a read error. The rearrangement uses TRBV20-1 and TRBJ2-7, with 7 nucleotides matching TRBD2. V dropped 3 bases and J dropped 6; count of bases not matched to a gene: 8. Germline values: CDR1 DFQATT, CDR2 SNEGSKA (reference sequence). The CDR3 consists of 13 residues. The CDR3 nucleotides read TGCAGTGCTAGTGGGCGGGAGTACTTCGAGCAGTACTAC. Residues: CSASGREYFEQYY.

This clonotype is a singleton in its sample. A much more abundant neighbour one base away suggests this may be a read error. The final CDR3 position lacks the conserved phenylalanine or tryptophan, pointing to a likely read error. The rearrangement uses TRBV28 and TRBJ1-1; D call uncertain. Trimming removed 6 bases from V and 3 bases from J, with 11 bases in between. The germline V gene has CDR1 MDHEN and CDR2 SYDVKM. The CDR3 totals 13 residues. The CDR3 sequence is CASRSGFYTEAFI. The CDR3, as DNA: TGTGCCAGCAGGTCCGGGTTTTACACTGAAGCTTTCATT.

This clonotype was picked up many times. This chain uses TRBV6-1 with TRBJ2-3; TRBD1 matches at 7 bases. Germline V gene sequence: CDR1 MNHNS, CDR2 SASEGT. This CDR3 has 14 residues. V shed 6 bases and J 4 bases; nucleotides not matched to a gene: 7. This CDR3 is CASRTGFGADTQYF. The CDR3 nucleotides read TGTGCCAGCAGGACAGGGTTTGGAGCAGATACGCAGTATTTT.

Remarks on this clonotype: A much larger clone differs by one base, so this may be a read error. This chain uses TRBV29-1 with TRBJ1-5; possibly TRBD1 for D (5 bases). Germline V gene sequence: CDR1 SQVTM, CDR2 ANQGSEA. This CDR3 has 12 amino acids. V lost 5 bases and J lost 7, with 12 bases in between. Here the CDR3 reads CSVSGAGQPQHF. The CDR3 DNA follows: TGCAGCGTTTCTGGGGCCGGGCAGCCCCAGCATTTT. The variable domain in full, completed from reference TRBV29-1 and TRBJ1-5, reads SAVISQKPSRDICQRGTSLTIQCQVDSQVTMMFWYRQQPGQSLTLIATANQGSEATYESGFVIDKFPISRPNLTFSTLTVSNMSPEDSSIYLCSVSGAGQPQHFGDGTRLSIL.

Notes on this clonotype: No conserved phenylalanine or tryptophan is present at the end of the CDR3, so a read error is the likely explanation. The chain carries TRBV11-2 and TRBJ2-7, with D tentatively TRBD2 (5 bases). The V end lost 1 base, the J end lost 1 base, and 17 bases lay between the germline ends. The CDR3 is made up of 17 amino acids. Germline V lookup: CDR1 SGHAT, CDR2 FQNNGV. CDR3 sequence: CASSLAAARTGSYEQYL. CDR3 sequence (DNA): TGTGCCAGCAGCTTAGCCGCGGCACGCACGGGGTCCTACGAGCAGTACTTA.

For this clonotype: Given a much more abundant clone one base away, this may be a read error. The CDR3 protein is CASSSRLLGANEQFF. The DNA for the CDR3 is TGTGCCAGCAGTTCCCGTCTCCTTGGGGCCAATGAGCAGTTCTTC. V and J are TRBV28 and TRBJ2-1; tentatively, D is TRBD1 (5 bases). Trimming pared 4 bases from V and 6 bases from J, leaving 16 bases between. Germline CDR1 reads MDHEN; CDR2 reads SYDVKM. The CDR3 is made up of 15 amino acids.

This clonotype turned up a few times. The chain joins TRBV6-2 or TRBV6-3 to TRBJ1-2, with D tentatively TRBD1 (6 bases). CDR1 and CDR2 from the germline V gene are MNHEY and SVGEGT. V lost 10 bases to trimming and J lost 5 bases, with 17 bases between them. The length of the CDR3 is 13 residues. The CDR3 loop is CANCRDKSYGYTF. The CDR3 DNA reads TGTGCCAATTGCCGGGACAAATCGTATGGCTACACCTTC.

A word on this clonotype: The final CDR3 position lacks the conserved phenylalanine or tryptophan, pointing to a likely read error. The chain carries TRBV11-2 and TRBJ2-7, with unresolved D. The CDR3 spans 15 residues. Germline V gene sequence: CDR1 SGHAT, CDR2 FQNNGV. DNA of the CDR3: TGTGCCAGCAGCTTATCTCCGGGTCCCTCCTATGAGCAGTACTTA. Protein: CASSLSPGPSYEQYL.

Turning to this clonotype: A clone one base away is much larger, so this may be a read error. The gene calls are TRBV4-1 and TRBJ1-2; 9 bases align to TRBD1. The germline gives CDR1 MGHRA, CDR2 YSYEKL. There are 17 residues in the CDR3. The CDR3 DNA sequence: TGCGGCAGCAGCCATTCACGTTCCTGGACAGGGGATCCTGGCTACACCTTC. This codes for CGSSHSRSWTGDPGYTF.

This clonotype occurred many times. The V and J genes are TRBV6-2 or TRBV6-3 and TRBJ2-1; tentatively, D is TRBD2 (6 bases). The CDR3 runs to 15 residues. Germline CDR1 is MNHEY and CDR2 is SVGEGT. V was shortened by 8 bases and J by 6 bases, with 20 bases between the two germline ends. CDR3 residues: CASSPRDWASNEQFF. CDR3 nucleotides: TGTGCCAGCTCGCCTCGGGACTGGGCGTCCAATGAGCAGTTCTTC.

Concerning this clonotype itself: Being one base from a much bigger clone, this may be a read error. The chain combines TRBV20-1 with TRBJ2-3, with 12 bases matching TRBD2. Germline values: CDR1 DFQATT, CDR2 SNEGSKA (reference sequence). The CDR3 has 15 residues. V shed 2 bases and J 5 bases; nucleotides not matched to a gene: 5. The CDR3 region has the DNA TGCAGTGCTAGAAATACTAGCGGGAGGAAAGATACGCAGTATTTT. Residues: CSARNTSGRKDTQYF.

On this clonotype itself: A read error may produce the germline difference seen at one junction end. The CDR3 nucleotides read TGCAGTACTAGAGGACTAGCCTACAATGAGCAGTTATTC. Translating it yields CSTRGLAYNEQLF. The chain recombines TRBV20-1 with TRBJ2-1, with 8 bases that match TRBD2. The germline V gene encodes CDR1 DFQATT and CDR2 SNEGSKA (reference sequence). This CDR3 has 13 amino acids.

Of note for this clonotype: In this CDR3 the conserved last residue, phenylalanine or tryptophan, is missing, so a read error is likely. The chain has TRBV6-2 or TRBV6-3 and TRBJ1-2; 8 bases map to TRBD1. The CDR3 sequence is 14 residues long. With V trimmed by 6 bases and J by 6 bases, 9 bases remained unmatched. Germline V gene data show CDR1 as MNHEY and CDR2 as SVGEGT. Here the CDR3 reads CASSCRQGQDGYTL. In DNA form, the CDR3 reads TGTGCCAGCAGCTGCAGACAGGGGCAGGATGGCTACACCTTA.

Of note for this clonotype: This may be a read error: a much more frequent sequence differs by one nucleotide. The rearrangement uses TRBV5-1 and TRBJ2-1, with a weak D call TRBD1 (6 bases). The CDR3 extends over 15 amino acids. Germline CDR1 reads SGHRS; CDR2 reads YFSETQ. V was pared by 0 bases and J by 2 bases, with 9 bases between. For the CDR3, the DNA is TGCGCCAGCAGCTTGGTGACAGGTGCCTACAATGAGCAGTTCTTC. Translating gives CASSLVTGAYNEQFF.

With regard to this clonotype: A single base separates this from a much larger clone, so it may be a read error. The rearrangement links TRBV10-3 to TRBJ2-6; D is undetermined. This CDR3 is built from 17 residues. Between the trimmed V and J ends, which lost 6 bases and 0 bases, there was a span of 15 bases. The germline V gene encodes CDR1 ENHRY and CDR2 SYGVKD. The CDR3 nucleotides are TGTGCCATCAGAGCAACTTCTCAGACCTCTGGGGCCAACGTCCTGACTTTC. Residues: CAIRATSQTSGANVLTF.

Note on this clonotype: This sequence may be a read error, since a much larger clone differs from it by one base. The chain carries TRBV6-1 and TRBJ2-3; 7 bases are shared with TRBD1. This CDR3 spans 16 amino acids. Looked up from germline, CDR1 is MNHNS and CDR2 is SASEGT. The V segment lost 1 base and the J segment 4 bases; nucleotides outside the gene matches: 8. The chain's CDR3 is CASSEEGAGGADTQYF. CDR3 coding DNA: TGTGCCAGCAGTGAAGAAGGGGCAGGGGGTGCAGATACGCAGTATTTT.

About this clonotype itself: Germline is not matched at one junction end, which may reflect a read error. The rearrangement links TRBV28 to TRBJ2-7; D is unresolved. This CDR3 has 12 residues. Germline-derived CDR1 and CDR2 are MDHEN and SYDVKM. CDR3 residues: CTSTHGVYEQYF. CDR3 nucleotides: TGTACCAGCACCCATGGTGTGTACGAGCAGTACTTC.